This T cell receptor beta chain was retrieved from a study of T cell changes during pregnancy in multiple sclerosis (dated by TCRdb to the late 2010s). Describing the broader study: In women with multiple sclerosis, the researchers looked at how the T cell repertoire shifted as pregnancy progressed.

The count of this clone is one. The antigen it binds to is not known. Nothing much larger sits one base from this clone, and base qualities are not available. The CDR3 has 15 amino acids, counting the end cysteine and phenylalanine. This entry keeps only the CDR3 DNA: 45 bases, framed from base 1. CDR1 and CDR2 (KGHSH, LQKENI) derive from the germline V gene. Deletion took 5 bases off V and 4 bases off J, with a span of 18 bases between the germline ends. To prepare the library, the immunoSEQ multiplex PCR assay was applied. In its TCRdb copy, this immuneACCESS table keeps in-frame sequences only and misses some clones. Where compared with another copy, unresolved V genes explain less than half of these, and the others have no known cause. The sample profile shows about 98,000 clones; around 92% of them were found once. About 2.3% of the sample goes to the ten largest clones.

The starting material was peripheral blood, obtained after pregnancy. The sequence was collected from a female donor in good health, enrolled as a control in a pregnancy study. The V gene is TRBV18 and the J gene is TRBJ2-7; 6 matching bases give a weak D call of TRBD2. The CDR3: CASSGILAVPYEQYF. The nucleotides are TGTGCCAGCTCAGGGATTTTAGCGGTACCTTACGAGCAGTACTTC.